Shown below are 2 T cell receptor beta chains from a single sample sequenced in a study of blood T cell repertoires in COVID-19. Method: immunoSEQ multiplex PCR; TCRdb's copy keeps in-frame clones and lacks some. The table records more than 300,000 clones, 85% to 90% of them present only once. Material for sequencing was PBMCs or T cells enriched from blood (not recorded which). The receptors derive from a woman aged 25 to 39 who had recovered from COVID-19.

V and J are TRBV20-1 and TRBJ1-1; the D gene is possibly TRBD1 (6 bases). Germline V gene lookup returns CDR1 DFQATT and CDR2 SNEGSKA (reference sequence). The germline V and J ends were trimmed by 6 bases and 8 bases, with 10 bases remaining between them. CDR3 length equals 10 residues. The CDR3, as DNA: TGCAGTGCCAACGACAGGGAAGCTTTCTTT. It encodes CSANDREAFF.

The J gene is TRBJ2-1, the V gene TRBV6-5; the match to TRBD1 covers 7 bases. The CDR3 extends over 14 amino acids. The V gene end was trimmed by 2 bases and the J gene end by 4 bases; junction bases not matched to a gene: 2. Germline V gene sequence: CDR1 MNHEY, CDR2 SVGAGI. Written as DNA, the CDR3 is TGTGCCAGCAGTTACGGGACAGAGTACAATGAGCAGTTCTTC. Its translation is CASSYGTEYNEQFF.